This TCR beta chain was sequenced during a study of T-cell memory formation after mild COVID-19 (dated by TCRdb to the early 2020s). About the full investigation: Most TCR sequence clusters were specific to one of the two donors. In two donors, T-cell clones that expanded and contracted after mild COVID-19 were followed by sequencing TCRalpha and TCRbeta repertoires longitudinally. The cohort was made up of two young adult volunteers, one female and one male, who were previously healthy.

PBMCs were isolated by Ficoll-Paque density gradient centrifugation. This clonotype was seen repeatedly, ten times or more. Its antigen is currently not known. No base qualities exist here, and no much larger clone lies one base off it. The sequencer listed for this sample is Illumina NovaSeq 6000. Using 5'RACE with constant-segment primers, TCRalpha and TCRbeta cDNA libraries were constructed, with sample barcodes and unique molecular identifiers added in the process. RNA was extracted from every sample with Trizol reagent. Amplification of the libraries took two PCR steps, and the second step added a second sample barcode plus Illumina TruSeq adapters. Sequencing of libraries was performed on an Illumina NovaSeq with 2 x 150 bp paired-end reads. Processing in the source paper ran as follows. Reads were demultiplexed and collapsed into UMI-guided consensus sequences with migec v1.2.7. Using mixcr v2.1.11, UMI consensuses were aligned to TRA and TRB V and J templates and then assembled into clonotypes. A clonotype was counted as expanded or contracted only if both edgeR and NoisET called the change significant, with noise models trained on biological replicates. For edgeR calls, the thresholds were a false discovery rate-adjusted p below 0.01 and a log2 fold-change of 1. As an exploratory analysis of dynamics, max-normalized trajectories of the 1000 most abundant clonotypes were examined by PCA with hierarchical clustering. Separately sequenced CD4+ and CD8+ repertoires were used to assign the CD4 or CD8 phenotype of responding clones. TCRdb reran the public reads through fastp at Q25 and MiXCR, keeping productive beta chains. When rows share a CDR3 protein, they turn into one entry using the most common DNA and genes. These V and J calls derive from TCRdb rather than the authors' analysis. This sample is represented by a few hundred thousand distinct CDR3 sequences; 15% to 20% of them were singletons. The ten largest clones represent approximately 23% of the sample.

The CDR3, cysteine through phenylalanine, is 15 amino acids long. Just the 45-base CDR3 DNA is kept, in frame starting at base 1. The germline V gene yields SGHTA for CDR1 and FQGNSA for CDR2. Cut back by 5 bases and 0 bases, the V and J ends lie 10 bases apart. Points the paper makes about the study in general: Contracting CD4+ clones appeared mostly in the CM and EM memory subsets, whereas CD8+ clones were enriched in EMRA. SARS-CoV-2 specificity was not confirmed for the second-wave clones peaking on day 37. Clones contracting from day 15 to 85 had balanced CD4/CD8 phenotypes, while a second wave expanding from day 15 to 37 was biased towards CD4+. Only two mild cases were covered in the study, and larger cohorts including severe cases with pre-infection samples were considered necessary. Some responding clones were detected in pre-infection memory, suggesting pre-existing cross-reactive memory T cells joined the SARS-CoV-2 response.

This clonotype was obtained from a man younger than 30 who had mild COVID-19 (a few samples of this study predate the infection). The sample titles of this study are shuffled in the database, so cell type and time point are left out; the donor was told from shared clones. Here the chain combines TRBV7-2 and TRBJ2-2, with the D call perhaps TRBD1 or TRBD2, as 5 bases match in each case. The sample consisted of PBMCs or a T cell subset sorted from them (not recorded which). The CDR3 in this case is CASSRDPTNTGELFF. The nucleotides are TGTGCCAGCAGCAGGGACCCCACGAACACCGGGGAGCTGTTTTTT.